This TCR beta chain was captured in a study of identical twins. In regard to this clonotype: As yet, its antigen is unknown.

The germline V gene encodes CDR1 SGHVS and CDR2 FNYEAQ. The V end lost 5 bases, the J end lost 1 base, and 11 bases lay between the germline ends. This CDR3 has 15 residues. TCRdb processed the 5' RACE reads anew with MiXCR; each CDR3 protein has one entry. The sample includes approximately 630,000 distinct CDR3 sequences, 7.1% seen only once; the top ten take around 1.6%. Study outcomes and limitations: Out-of-frame alpha sequences common to twins exhibited a surplus of low generation probability. Cord blood beta clonotypes that were abundant carried fewer insertions, and memory repertoires showed no such trend.

Another study also made use of these data, one on yellow fever vaccine responses in identical twins.

This receptor was identified in a woman younger than 30 in good health. Material for sequencing was PBMCs. The chain uses TRBV7-6 and TRBJ2-2, with D perhaps matching TRBD1 (6 bases). CDR3 loop: CASSPGHLNTGELFF. DNA for the CDR3: TGTGCCAGCAGCCCGGGACACTTGAACACCGGGGAGCTGTTTTTT.